This is a list of T cell receptor beta chains from one sample in a study of graft-versus-host responses after intestinal transplantation. Sequencing used immunoSEQ multiplex PCR; TCRdb keeps in-frame clones, though not all of them. The sample includes about 99,000 clones, over 75% of them seen just once. Which antigens these TCRs recognize remains unknown. Sequencing was performed on unstimulated CD4+ T cells sorted from spleen or lymph node cells, taken before intestinal transplant. The receptor set was obtained from a human donor who received an intestinal transplant. Each CDR3 is given with its conserved first and last residue. Each record gives: D gene, clone size, J gene, V gene, CDR3 protein, CDR3 DNA. A D gene is named only where the DNA matches it firmly. Clone size is not always given. Where it is, it says once, few, many or a class for expanded clones.

NA | NA | TRBJ2-1 | TRBV11-2 | CASSLVANEQFF | TGTGCCAGCAGCTTAGTCGCCAATGAGCAGTTCTTC
NA | once | TRBJ2-3 | TRBV5-1 | CASSYGQSTDTQYF | TGCGCCAGCAGCTACGGACAGTCCACAGATACGCAGTATTTT
NA | NA | TRBJ2-7 | TRBV20-1 | CSGQRSYEQYF | TGCAGTGGGCAGCGCTCCTACGAGCAGTACTTC
TRBD1 | few | TRBJ2-2 | TRBV6-1 | CASQGANTGELFF | TGTGCCAGCCAGGGGGCGAACACCGGGGAGCTGTTTTTT
NA | once | TRBJ1-6 | TRBV9 | CASSGRGRGRSPLHF | TGTGCCAGCAGCGGACGGGGCAGGGGTCGCTCACCCCTCCACTTT
NA | NA | TRBJ1-5 | TRBV6-5 | CASSVTGGSNQPQHF | TGTGCCAGCAGTGTGACAGGAGGCAGCAATCAGCCCCAGCATTTT
NA | NA | TRBJ1-6 | TRBV18 | CASSPYSYSPLHF | TGTGCCAGCTCACCCTACAGTTATTCACCCCTCCACTTT
NA | NA | TRBJ1-1 | TRBV5-1 | CASSLSPRPDTEAFF | TGCGCCAGCAGCCTATCCCCTAGGCCAGACACTGAAGCTTTCTTT
TRBD2 | once | TRBJ2-3 | TRBV7-3 | CASSRSSGSTDTQYF | TGTGCCAGCAGTCGGTCTAGCGGGAGCACAGATACGCAGTATTTT
NA | NA | TRBJ1-6 | TRBV5-5 | CASSIGPDSPLHF | TGTGCCAGCAGCATTGGCCCCGATTCACCCCTCCACTTT
NA | NA | TRBJ1-1 | TRBV7-9 | CASSLEMNTEAFF | TGTGCCAGCAGCTTAGAGATGAACACTGAAGCTTTCTTT
NA | NA | TRBJ2-7 | TRBV28 | CASSLYKVVEQYF | TGTGCCAGCAGTTTATACAAAGTTGTCGAGCAGTACTTC
NA | NA | TRBJ2-5 | TRBV7-6 | CASSFSQGTGRETQYF | TGTGCCAGCAGCTTCTCTCAGGGTACGGGGAGGGAGACCCAGTACTTC
TRBD1 | NA | TRBJ2-1 | TRBV27 | CASRVQGGSYNEQFF | TGTGCCAGCAGAGTACAGGGGGGCTCCTACAATGAGCAGTTCTTC
NA | NA | TRBJ1-2 | TRBV5-1 | CASSLPLPGGAGYTF | TGCGCCAGCAGCTTGCCCCTCCCCGGAGGTGCTGGCTACACCTTC
NA | NA | TRBJ2-7 | TRBV6-5 | CASSYSYQKGHYEQYF | TGTGCCAGCAGTTACTCGTACCAGAAGGGCCACTACGAGCAGTACTTC
TRBD1 | NA | TRBJ1-3 | TRBV4-1 | CASSPGQGLDAIYF | TGCGCCAGCAGCCCGGGACAGGGATTGGACGCCATATATTTT
NA | NA | TRBJ2-7 | TRBV6-1 | CASSDGFSYEQYF | TGTGCCAGCAGTGATGGGTTCTCCTACGAGCAGTACTTC
NA | NA | TRBJ1-1 | TRBV6-5 | CASSFSRGGGNTEAFF | TGTGCCAGCAGTTTTTCTCGGGGGGGTGGAAACACTGAAGCTTTCTTT
NA | NA | TRBJ2-5 | TRBV18 | CASSPNSETQYF | TGTGCCAGCTCACCAAATAGCGAGACCCAGTACTTC
NA | NA | TRBJ2-2 | TRBV7-3 | CASMSVGTGELFF | TGTGCCAGCATGTCTGTAGGCACCGGGGAGCTGTTTTTT
TRBD2 | NA | TRBJ2-7 | TRBV11-2 | CASSFIGLAGAYEQYF | TGTGCCAGCAGCTTTATAGGGCTAGCGGGGGCCTACGAGCAGTACTTC
NA | NA | TRBJ2-1 | TRBV11-3 | CASSWRDGEQFF | TGTGCCAGCAGCTGGAGGGACGGTGAGCAGTTCTTC
NA | NA | TRBJ2-3 | TRBV5-1 | CASSLLAFDTDTQYF | TGCGCCAGCAGCTTGCTAGCTTTTGACACAGATACGCAGTATTTT
NA | NA | TRBJ2-3 | TRBV6-1 | CASSEMGGTDTQYF | TGTGCCAGCAGTGAAATGGGGGGCACAGATACGCAGTATTTT
TRBD1 | NA | TRBJ1-5 | TRBV6-5 | CASSLTGTGDQPQHF | TGTGCCAGCAGCCTTACCGGGACAGGGGATCAGCCCCAGCATTTT
NA | NA | TRBJ2-5 | TRBV14 | CASSQLGSWGETQYF | TGTGCCAGCAGCCAGCTAGGGTCGTGGGGAGAGACCCAGTACTTC
TRBD2 | NA | TRBJ2-1 | TRBV28 | CASRKTSAEQFF | TGTGCCAGCAGGAAGACTAGCGCTGAGCAGTTCTTC
TRBD2 | NA | TRBJ2-3 | TRBV6-5 | CASSQGLAGRNTQYF | TGTGCCAGCAGTCAGGGGCTAGCGGGGAGGAATACGCAGTATTTT
NA | NA | TRBJ1-3 | TRBV18 | CASSPHVPPDTIYF | TGTGCCAGCTCACCTCATGTCCCACCGGACACCATATATTTT
NA | once | TRBJ2-1 | TRBV7-6 | CASSSTGHHSYNEQFF | TGTGCCAGCAGCTCGACGGGACACCACTCCTACAATGAGCAGTTCTTC
NA | NA | TRBJ2-7 | TRBV20-1 | CSAHRVNEQYF | TGCAGTGCCCACAGGGTTAACGAGCAGTACTTC
NA | NA | TRBJ2-5 | TRBV23-1 | CASSPKGGGRETQYF | TGCGCCAGCAGCCCAAAGGGGGGAGGTAGGGAGACCCAGTACTTC
NA | once | TRBJ2-1 | TRBV5-4 | CASSLVLNEQFF | TGTGCCAGCAGCTTGGTCCTCAATGAGCAGTTCTTC
NA | NA | TRBJ2-1 | TRBV5-4 | CASSNFRSRSYNEQFF | TGTGCCAGCAGCAATTTTCGGAGCCGTTCCTACAATGAGCAGTTCTTC
TRBD1 | few | TRBJ1-2 | TRBV9 | CASSVGWTGIYGYTF | TGTGCCAGCAGCGTAGGGTGGACAGGGATCTATGGCTACACCTTC
NA | NA | TRBJ2-1 | TRBV29-1 | CSVGSDNEQFF | TGCAGCGTTGGTAGCGACAATGAGCAGTTCTTC
NA | NA | TRBJ1-2 | TRBV2 | CASSEGEGYGYTF | TGTGCCAGCAGTGAAGGGGAAGGCTATGGCTACACCTTC
NA | NA | TRBJ2-7 | TRBV5-1 | CASSHGTGTYEQYF | TGCGCCAGCTCCCATGGGACGGGAACCTACGAGCAGTACTTC